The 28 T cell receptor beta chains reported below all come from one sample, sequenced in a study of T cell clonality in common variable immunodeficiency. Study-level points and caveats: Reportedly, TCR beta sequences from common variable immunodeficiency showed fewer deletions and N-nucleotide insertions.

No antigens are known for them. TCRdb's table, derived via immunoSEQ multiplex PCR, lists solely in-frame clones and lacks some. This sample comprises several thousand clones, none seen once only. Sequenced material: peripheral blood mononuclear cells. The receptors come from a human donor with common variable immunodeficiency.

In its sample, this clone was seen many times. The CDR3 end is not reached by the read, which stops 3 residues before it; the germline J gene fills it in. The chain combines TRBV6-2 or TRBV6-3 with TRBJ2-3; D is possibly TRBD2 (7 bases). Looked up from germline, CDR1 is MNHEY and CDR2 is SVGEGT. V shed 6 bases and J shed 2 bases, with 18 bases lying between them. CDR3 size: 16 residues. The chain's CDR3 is CASSPGRRGLTDTQYF. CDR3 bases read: TGTGCCAGCAGCCCAGGGAGGCGGGGGCTCACAGATACG.

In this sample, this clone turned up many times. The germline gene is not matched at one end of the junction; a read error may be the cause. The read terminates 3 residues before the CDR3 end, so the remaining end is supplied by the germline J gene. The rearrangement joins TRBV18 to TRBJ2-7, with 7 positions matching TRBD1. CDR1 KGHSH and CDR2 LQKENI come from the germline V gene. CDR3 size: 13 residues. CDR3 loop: CASPPGTADEQYF. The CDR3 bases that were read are TGTGCCAGCCCACCCGGGACAGCCGACGAG.

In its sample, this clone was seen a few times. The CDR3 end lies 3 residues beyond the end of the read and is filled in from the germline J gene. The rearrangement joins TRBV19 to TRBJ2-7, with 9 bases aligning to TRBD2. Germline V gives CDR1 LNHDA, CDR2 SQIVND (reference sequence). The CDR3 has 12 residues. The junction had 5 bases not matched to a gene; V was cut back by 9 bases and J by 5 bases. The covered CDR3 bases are TGTGCCAGGAGGAGCGGGGGGAACGAG. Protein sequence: CARRSGGNE. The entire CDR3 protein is CARRSGGNEQYF.

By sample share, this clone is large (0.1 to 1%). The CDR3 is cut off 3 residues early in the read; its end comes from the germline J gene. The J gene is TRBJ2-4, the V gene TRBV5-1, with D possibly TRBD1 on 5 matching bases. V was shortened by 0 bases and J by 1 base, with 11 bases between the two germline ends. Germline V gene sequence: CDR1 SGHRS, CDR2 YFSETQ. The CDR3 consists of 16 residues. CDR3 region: CASSLEGSFAKNIQYF. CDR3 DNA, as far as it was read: TGCGCCAGCAGCTTGGAGGGGTCGTTTGCCAAAAACATT.

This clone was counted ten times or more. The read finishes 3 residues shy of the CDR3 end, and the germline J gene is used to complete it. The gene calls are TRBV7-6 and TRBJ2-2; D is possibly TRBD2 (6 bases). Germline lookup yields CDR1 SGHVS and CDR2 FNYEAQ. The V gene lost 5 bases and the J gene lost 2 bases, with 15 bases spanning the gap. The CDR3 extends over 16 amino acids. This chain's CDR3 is CASSRVGGTNTGELFF. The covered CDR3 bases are TGTGCCAGCAGCCGGGTGGGCGGGACTAACACCGGGGAG.

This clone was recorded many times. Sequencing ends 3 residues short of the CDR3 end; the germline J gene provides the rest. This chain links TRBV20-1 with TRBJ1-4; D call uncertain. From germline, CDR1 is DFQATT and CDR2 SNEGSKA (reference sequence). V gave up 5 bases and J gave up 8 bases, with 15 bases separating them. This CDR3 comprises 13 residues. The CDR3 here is CSAPDTQTEKLFF. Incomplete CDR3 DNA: TGCAGTGCTCCCGACACCCAGACGGAAAAA.

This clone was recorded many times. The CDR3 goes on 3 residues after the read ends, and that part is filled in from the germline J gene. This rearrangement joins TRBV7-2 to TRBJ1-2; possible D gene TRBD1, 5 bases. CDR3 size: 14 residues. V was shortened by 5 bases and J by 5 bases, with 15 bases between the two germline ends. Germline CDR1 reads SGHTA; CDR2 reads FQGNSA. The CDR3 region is CASSPRTPDYGYTF. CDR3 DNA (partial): TGTGCCAGCAGCCCCCGGACACCTGATTATGGC. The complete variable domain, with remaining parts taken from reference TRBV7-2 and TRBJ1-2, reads GAGVSQSPSNKVTEKGKDVELRCDPISGHTALYWYRQSLGQGLEFLIYFQGNSAPDKSGLPSDRFSAERTGGSVSTLTIQRTQQEDSAVYLCASSPRTPDYGYTFGSGTRLTVV.

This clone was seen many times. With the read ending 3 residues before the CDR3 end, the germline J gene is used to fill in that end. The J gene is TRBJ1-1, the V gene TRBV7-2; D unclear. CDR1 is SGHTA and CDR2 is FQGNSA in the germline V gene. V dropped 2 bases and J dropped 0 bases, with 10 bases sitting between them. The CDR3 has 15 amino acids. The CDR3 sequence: CASSLMANLNTEAFF. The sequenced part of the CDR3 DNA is TGTGCCAGCAGCTTAATGGCAAATCTGAACACTGAA.

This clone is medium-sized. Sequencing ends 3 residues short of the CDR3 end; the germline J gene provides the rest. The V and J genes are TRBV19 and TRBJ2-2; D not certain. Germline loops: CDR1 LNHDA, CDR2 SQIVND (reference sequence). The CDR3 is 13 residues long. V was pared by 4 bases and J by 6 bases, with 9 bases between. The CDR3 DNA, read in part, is TGTGCCAGTAGTAGGGTAGCCCCCGGGGAG. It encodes CASSRVAPGE. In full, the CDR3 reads CASSRVAPGELFF. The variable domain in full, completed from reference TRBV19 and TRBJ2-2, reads DGGITQSPKYLFRKEGQNVTLSCEQNLNHDAMYWYRQDPGQGLRLIYYSQIVNDFQKGDIAEGYSVSREKKESFPLTVTSAQKNPTAFYLCASSRVAPGELFFGEGSRLTVL.

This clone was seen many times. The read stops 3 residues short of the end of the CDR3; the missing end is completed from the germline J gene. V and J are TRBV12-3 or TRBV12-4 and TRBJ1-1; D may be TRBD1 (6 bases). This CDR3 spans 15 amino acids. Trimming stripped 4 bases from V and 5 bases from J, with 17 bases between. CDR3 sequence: CASSSQYEQGTEAFF. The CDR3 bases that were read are TGTGCCAGCAGTTCCCAATACGAACAGGGTACTGAA.

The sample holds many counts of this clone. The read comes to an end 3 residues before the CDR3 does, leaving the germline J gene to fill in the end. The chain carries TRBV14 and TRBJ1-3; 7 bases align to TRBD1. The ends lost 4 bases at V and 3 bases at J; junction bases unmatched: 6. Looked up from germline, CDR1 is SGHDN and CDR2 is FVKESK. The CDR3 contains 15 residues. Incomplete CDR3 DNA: TGTGCCAGCAGCCGGCAACCAGGGGGTGGAAACACC. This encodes CASSRQPGGGNT. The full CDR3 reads CASSRQPGGGNTIYF. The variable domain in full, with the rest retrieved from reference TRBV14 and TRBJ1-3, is EAGVTQFPSHSVIEKGQTVTLRCDPISGHDNLYWYRRVMGKEIKFLLHFVKESKQDESGMPNNRFLAERTGGTYSTLKVQPAELEDSGVYFCASSRQPGGGNTIYFGEGSWLTVV.

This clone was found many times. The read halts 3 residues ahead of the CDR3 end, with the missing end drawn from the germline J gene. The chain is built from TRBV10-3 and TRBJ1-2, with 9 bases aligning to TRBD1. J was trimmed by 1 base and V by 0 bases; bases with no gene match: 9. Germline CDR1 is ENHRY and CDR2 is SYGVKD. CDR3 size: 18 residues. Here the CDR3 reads CAISESGQGAPGNYGYTF. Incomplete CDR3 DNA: TGTGCCATCAGTGAGTCGGGACAGGGAGCTCCTGGTAACTATGGC.

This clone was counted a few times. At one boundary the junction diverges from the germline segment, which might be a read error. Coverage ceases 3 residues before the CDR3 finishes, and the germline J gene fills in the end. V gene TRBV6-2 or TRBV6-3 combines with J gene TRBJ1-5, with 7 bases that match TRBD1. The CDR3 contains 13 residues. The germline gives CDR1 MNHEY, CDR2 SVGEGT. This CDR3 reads CAGSGDSVQPQHF. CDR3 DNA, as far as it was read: TGTGCCGGCAGCGGGGACAGCGTGCAGCCC.

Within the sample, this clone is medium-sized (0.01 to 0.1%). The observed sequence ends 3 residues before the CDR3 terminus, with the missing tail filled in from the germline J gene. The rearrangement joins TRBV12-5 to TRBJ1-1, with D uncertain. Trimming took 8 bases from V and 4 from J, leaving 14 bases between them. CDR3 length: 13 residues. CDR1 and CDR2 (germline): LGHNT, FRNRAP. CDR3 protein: CASRHFEPTEAFF. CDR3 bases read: TGTGCTAGTAGACATTTCGAGCCCACTGAA.

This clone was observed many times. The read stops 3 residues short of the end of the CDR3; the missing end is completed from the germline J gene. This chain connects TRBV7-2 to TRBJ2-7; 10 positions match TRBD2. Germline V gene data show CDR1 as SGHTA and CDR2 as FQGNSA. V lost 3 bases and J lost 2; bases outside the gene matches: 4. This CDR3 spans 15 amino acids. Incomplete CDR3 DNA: TGTGCCAGCAGCTTTGGGCTAGCGGGGGCCTACGAG. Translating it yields CASSFGLAGAYE. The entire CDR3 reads CASSFGLAGAYEQYF.

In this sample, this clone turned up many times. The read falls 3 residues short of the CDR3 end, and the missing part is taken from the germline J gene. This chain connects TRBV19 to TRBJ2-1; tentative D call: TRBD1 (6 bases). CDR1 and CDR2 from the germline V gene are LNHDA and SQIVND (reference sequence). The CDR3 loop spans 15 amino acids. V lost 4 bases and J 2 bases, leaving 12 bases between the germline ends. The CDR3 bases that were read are TGTGCCAGTAGTAATACAGGGTTTCCCTACAATGAG. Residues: CASSNTGFPYNE. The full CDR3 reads CASSNTGFPYNEQFF.

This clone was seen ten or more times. CDR3 DNA, as far as it was read: TGCAGTGCCAGACAGGGCCCCAATTCACCC. This encodes CSARQGPNSP. The full CDR3 protein is CSARQGPNSPLHF. The rearrangement joins TRBV20-1 to TRBJ1-6; 7 bases fit TRBD1. The sequence runs out 3 residues before the end of the CDR3; the remainder is reconstructed from the germline J gene. The CDR3 is made up of 13 amino acids. The germline gives CDR1 DFQATT, CDR2 SNEGSKA (reference sequence). Unmatched junction bases numbered 6, after V lost 6 bases and J lost 7 bases.

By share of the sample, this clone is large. This chain's CDR3 is CASSSQGSNQPQHF. CDR3 DNA (partial): TGTGCCAGCTCCTCACAGGGAAGCAATCAGCCC. The chain employs TRBV18 and TRBJ1-5, with D tentatively TRBD1 (6 bases). The read ends 3 residues early relative to the CDR3; the germline J gene fills the gap. The CDR3 runs to 14 residues. Trimming cost V 6 bases and J 1 base, with 10 bases left between them. The germline CDR1 and CDR2 sequences are KGHSH and LQKENI.

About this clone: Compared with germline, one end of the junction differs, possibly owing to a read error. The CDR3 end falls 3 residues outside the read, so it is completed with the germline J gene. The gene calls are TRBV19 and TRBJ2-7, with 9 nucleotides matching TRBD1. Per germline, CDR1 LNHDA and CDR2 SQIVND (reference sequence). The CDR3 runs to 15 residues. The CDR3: CAISFETGGAYEQYF. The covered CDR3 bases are TGTGCCATTAGTTTTGAGACAGGGGGGGCCTACGAG.

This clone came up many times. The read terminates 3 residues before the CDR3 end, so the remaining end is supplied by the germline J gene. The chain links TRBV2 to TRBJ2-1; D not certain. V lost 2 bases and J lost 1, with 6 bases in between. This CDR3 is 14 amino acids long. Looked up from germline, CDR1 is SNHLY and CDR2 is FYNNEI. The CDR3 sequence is CASSELRSYNEQFF. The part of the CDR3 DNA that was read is TGTGCCAGCAGTGAACTCAGGTCCTACAATGAG.

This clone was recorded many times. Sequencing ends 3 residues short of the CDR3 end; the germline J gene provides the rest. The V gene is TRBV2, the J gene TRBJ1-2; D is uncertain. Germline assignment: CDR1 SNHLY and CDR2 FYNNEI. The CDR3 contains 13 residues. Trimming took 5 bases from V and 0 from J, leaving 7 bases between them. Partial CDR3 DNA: TGTGCCAGCAGTTCTCCTGCTAACTATGGC. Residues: CASSSPANYG. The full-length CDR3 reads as CASSSPANYGYTF. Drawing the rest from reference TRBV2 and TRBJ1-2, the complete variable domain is EPEVTQTPSHQVTQMGQEVILRCVPISNHLYFYWYRQILGQKVEFLVSFYNNEISEKSEIFDDQFSVERPDGSNFTLKIRSTKLEDSAMYFCASSSPANYGYTFGSGTRLTVV.

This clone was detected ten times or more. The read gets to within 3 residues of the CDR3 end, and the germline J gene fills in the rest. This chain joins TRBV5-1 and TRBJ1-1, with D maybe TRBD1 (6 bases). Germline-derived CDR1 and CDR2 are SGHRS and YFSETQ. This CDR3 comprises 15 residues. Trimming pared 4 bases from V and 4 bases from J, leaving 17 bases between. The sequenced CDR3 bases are TGCGCCAGCAGCCCCCAAACCGACAGGCCCACTGAA. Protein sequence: CASSPQTDRPTE. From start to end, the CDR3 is CASSPQTDRPTEAFF. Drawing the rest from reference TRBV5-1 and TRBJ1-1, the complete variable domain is KAGVTQTPRYLIKTRGQQVTLSCSPISGHRSVSWYQQTPGQGLQFLFEYFSETQRNKGNFPGRFSGRQFSNSRSEMNVSTLELGDSALYLCASSPQTDRPTEAFFGQGTRLTVV.

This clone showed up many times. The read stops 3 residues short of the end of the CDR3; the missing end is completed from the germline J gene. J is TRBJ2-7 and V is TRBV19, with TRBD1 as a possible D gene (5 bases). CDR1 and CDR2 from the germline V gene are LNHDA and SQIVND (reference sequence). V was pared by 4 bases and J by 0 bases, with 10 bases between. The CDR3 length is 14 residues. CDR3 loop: CASSKDTSSYEQYF. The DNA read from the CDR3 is TGTGCCAGTAGTAAGGACACCTCCTCCTACGAG.

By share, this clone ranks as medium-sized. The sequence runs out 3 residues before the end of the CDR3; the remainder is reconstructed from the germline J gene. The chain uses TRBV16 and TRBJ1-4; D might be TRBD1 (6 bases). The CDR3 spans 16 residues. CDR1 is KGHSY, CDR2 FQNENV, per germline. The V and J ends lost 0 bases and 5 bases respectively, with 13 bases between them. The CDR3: CASSQSPTRGNEKLFF. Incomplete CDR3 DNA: TGTGCCAGCAGCCAATCTCCTACAAGGGGGAATGAAAAA.

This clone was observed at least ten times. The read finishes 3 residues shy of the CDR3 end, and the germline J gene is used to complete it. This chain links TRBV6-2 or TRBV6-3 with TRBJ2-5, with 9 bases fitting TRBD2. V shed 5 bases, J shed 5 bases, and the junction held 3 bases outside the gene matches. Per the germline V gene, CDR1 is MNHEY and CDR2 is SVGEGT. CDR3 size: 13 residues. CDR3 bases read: TGTGCCAGCAGTGCCGGACTAGCGGAGACC. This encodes CASSAGLAET. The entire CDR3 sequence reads CASSAGLAETQYF.

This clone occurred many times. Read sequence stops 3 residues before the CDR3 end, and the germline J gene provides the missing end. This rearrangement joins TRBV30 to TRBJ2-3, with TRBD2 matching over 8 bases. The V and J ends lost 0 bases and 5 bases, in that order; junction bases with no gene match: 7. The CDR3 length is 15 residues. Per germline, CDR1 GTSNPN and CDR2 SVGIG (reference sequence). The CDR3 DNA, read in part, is TGTGCCTGGAGTGTACTAGCGGTCCCAGGAGATACG. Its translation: CAWSVLAVPGDT. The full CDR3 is CAWSVLAVPGDTQYF.

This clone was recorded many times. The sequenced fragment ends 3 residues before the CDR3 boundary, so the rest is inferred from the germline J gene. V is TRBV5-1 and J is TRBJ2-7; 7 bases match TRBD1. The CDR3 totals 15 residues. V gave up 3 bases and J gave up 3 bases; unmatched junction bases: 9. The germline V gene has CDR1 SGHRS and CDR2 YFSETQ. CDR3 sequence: CASSSQDRAIYEQYF. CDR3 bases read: TGCGCCAGCAGCTCTCAAGACAGGGCGATCTACGAG. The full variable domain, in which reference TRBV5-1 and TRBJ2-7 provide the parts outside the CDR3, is KAGVTQTPRYLIKTRGQQVTLSCSPISGHRSVSWYQQTPGQGLQFLFEYFSETQRNKGNFPGRFSGRQFSNSRSEMNVSTLELGDSALYLCASSSQDRAIYEQYFGPGTRLTVT.

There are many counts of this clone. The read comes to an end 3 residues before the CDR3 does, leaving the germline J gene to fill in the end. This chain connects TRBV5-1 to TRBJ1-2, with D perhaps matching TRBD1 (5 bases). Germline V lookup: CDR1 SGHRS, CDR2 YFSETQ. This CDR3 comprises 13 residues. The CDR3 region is CASSLGESGGYTF. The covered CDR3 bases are TGCGCCAGCAGCTTGGGAGAGTCAGGGGGC.